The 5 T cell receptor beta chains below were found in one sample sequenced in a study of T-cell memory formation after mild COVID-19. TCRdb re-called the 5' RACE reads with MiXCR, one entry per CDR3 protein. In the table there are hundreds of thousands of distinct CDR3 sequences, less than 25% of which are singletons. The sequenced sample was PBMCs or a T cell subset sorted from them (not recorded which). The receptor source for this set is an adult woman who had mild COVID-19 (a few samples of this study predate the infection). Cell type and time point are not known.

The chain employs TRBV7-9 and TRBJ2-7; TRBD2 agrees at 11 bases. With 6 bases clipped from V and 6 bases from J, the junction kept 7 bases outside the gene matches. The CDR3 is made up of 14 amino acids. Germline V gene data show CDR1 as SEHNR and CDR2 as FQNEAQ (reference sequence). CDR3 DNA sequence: TGTGCCAGCAGTGGGGGGACTAGCGGCGTCGAGCAGTACTTC. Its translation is CASSGGTSGVEQYF.

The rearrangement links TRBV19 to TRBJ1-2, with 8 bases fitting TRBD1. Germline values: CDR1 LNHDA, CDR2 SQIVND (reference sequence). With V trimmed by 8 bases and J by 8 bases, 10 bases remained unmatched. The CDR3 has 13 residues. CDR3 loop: CASGRRQGNGYTF. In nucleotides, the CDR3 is TGTGCCAGTGGTCGGAGACAGGGGAACGGCTACACCTTC.

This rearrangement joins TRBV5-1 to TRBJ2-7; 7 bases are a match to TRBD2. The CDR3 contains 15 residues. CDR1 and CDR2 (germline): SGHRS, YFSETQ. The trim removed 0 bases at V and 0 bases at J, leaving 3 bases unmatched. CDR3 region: CASSLVGGTSYEQYF. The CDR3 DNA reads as TGCGCCAGCAGCTTGGTCGGGGGGACCTCCTACGAGCAGTACTTC.

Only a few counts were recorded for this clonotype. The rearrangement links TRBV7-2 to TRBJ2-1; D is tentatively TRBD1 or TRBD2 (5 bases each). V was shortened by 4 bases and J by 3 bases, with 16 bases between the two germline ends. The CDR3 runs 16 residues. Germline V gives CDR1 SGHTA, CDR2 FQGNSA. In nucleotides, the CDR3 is TGTGCCAGCAGCTCCGGGACCGAGAAGTACTACAATGAGCAGTTCTTC. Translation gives CASSSGTEKYYNEQFF.

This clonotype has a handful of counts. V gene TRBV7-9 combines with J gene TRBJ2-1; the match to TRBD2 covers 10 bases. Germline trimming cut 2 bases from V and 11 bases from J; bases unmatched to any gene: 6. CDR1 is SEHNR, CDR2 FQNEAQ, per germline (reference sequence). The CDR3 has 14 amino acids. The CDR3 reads CASSLQREGQQQFF. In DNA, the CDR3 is TGTGCCAGCAGCTTACAGCGGGAGGGCCAGCAGCAGTTCTTC.